Each of the 31 T cell receptor beta chains below was sequenced from the same sample in a study of cytomegalovirus exposure and HLA in healthy donors. The PCR made use of 60 Vbeta and 13 Jbeta primers. TCRdb's copy holds only in-frame clones and misses some; the assay was immunoSEQ multiplex PCR. The sample shows fewer than 150,000 clones, about 74% of them seen only once. The sample taken for sequencing was PBMCs. The receptors were sampled from a woman aged 45-65 years in good health and CMV-seronegative.

The chain has TRBV5-7 and TRBJ2-5; the match to TRBD2 covers 7 bases. TRBV5-7 is treated as an ORF (open reading frame) with a function not yet certain. The CDR3 is 15 amino acids. V was clipped by 4 bases and J by 2 bases; unmatched bases: 8. CDR3 sequence reads: CASSVGLAAQETQYF. As DNA, the CDR3 is TGTGCCAGCAGCGTCGGCCTAGCGGCTCAAGAGACCCAGTACTTC.

DNA for the CDR3: TGTGCCAGCAGCCCTTCGTCTTCTGGAAACACCATATATTTT. Translated: CASSPSSSGNTIYF. The chain employs TRBV9 and TRBJ1-3; D is unclear. This CDR3 contains 14 residues. Trimming took 4 bases from V and 1 from J, leaving 9 bases between them. Germline values: CDR1 SGDLS, CDR2 YYNGEE.

The chain carries TRBV7-3 and TRBJ1-3; the match to TRBD1 covers 11 bases. The CDR3 is made up of 16 amino acids. V was clipped by 2 bases and J by 4 bases; unmatched bases: 4. CDR1 and CDR2 from the germline V gene are SGHTA and FQGTGA. This CDR3 is CASSLPDRGPGNTIYF. DNA of the CDR3: TGTGCCAGCAGCTTACCGGACAGGGGGCCAGGAAACACCATATATTTT.

The chain employs TRBV7-9 and TRBJ2-7, with 9 bases matching TRBD1. Germline trimming cut 2 bases from V and 1 base from J; bases unmatched to any gene: 9. CDR3 length equals 17 residues. Germline-derived CDR1 and CDR2 are SEHNR and FQNEAQ (reference sequence). This chain's CDR3 is CASSLFGLGQGSYEQYF. DNA for the CDR3: TGTGCCAGCAGCTTATTCGGGTTGGGACAGGGATCCTACGAGCAGTACTTC.

This sequence joins TRBV5-5 and TRBJ1-4; TRBD1 agrees at 7 bases. Per germline, CDR1 SGHKS and CDR2 YYEKEE (reference sequence). The CDR3 extends over 14 amino acids. V dropped 4 bases and J dropped 6; count of bases not matched to a gene: 6. In DNA form, the CDR3 reads TGTGCCAGCAGCCGACAGGGAGGTGATGAAAAACTGTTTTTT. It yields the protein CASSRQGGDEKLFF.

The chain joins TRBV23-1 to TRBJ2-3, with 7 bases aligning to TRBD1. TRBV23-1 is an ORF, with its function uncertain. Germline trimming cut 3 bases from V and 2 bases from J; bases unmatched to any gene: 14. This CDR3 spans 18 amino acids. CDR3 amino acids: CASSHLASGTDFTDTQYF. The CDR3 DNA sequence: TGCGCCAGCAGTCACCTCGCCTCCGGGACAGACTTCACAGATACGCAGTATTTT.

The CDR3 DNA sequence: TGTGCCAGCAGCGGAACCCCCGACAGGGCGACAGAAGCTTTCTTT. As protein: CASSGTPDRATEAFF. This chain connects TRBV6-6 to TRBJ1-1; 7 bases are shared with TRBD1. The ends lost 6 bases at V and 8 bases at J; junction bases unmatched: 15. Germline V gene sequence: CDR1 MNHNY, CDR2 SVGAGI (reference sequence). The CDR3 is made up of 15 amino acids.

The V and J genes are TRBV28 and TRBJ2-7; D is unresolved. The V gene lost 3 bases and the J gene lost 3 bases, with 6 bases spanning the gap. CDR3 length: 12 residues. Germline V lookup: CDR1 MDHEN, CDR2 SYDVKM. The CDR3 bases are TGTGCCAGCAGTTTGAGGTACTACGAGCAGTACTTC. Its translation is CASSLRYYEQYF.

The rearrangement joins TRBV5-1 to TRBJ1-6; D unclear. The germline V and J ends were trimmed by 6 bases and 3 bases, with 7 bases remaining between them. Germline values: CDR1 SGHRS, CDR2 YFSETQ. The CDR3 spans 13 residues. CDR3 residues: CASTEDYNSPLHF. In DNA form, the CDR3 reads TGCGCCAGCACGGAGGACTATAATTCACCCCTCCACTTT.

The chain carries TRBV7-2 and TRBJ2-2; TRBD2 is a possible D gene (7 bases). CDR3 length: 16 residues. V gave up 2 bases and J gave up 2 bases, with 12 bases separating them. The germline gives CDR1 SGHTA, CDR2 FQGNSA. The CDR3 loop reads CASSLLAGANTGELFF. In DNA form, the CDR3 reads TGTGCCAGCAGCTTACTGGCGGGGGCCAACACCGGGGAGCTGTTTTTT. The full variable domain, rest sourced from reference TRBV7-2 and TRBJ2-2, is GAGVSQSPSNKVTEKGKDVELRCDPISGHTALYWYRQSLGQGLEFLIYFQGNSAPDKSGLPSDRFSAERTGGSVSTLTIQRTQQEDSAVYLCASSLLAGANTGELFFGEGSRLTVL.

The V gene is TRBV6-6, the J gene TRBJ2-5, with TRBD2 identical over 11 bases. This CDR3 has 14 residues. Germline V lookup: CDR1 MNHNY, CDR2 SVGAGI (reference sequence). V was clipped by 2 bases and J by 4 bases; unmatched bases: 0. The DNA of the CDR3 is TGTGCCAGCAGTTACGGGACTAGCGGAGAGACCCAGTACTTC. It codes for CASSYGTSGETQYF.

This chain joins TRBV6-4 and TRBJ1-4; 7 bases align to TRBD1. V was pared by 11 bases and J by 3 bases, with 6 bases of the junction left unmatched. The CDR3 is 13 residues long. From germline, CDR1 is MRHNA and CDR2 SNTAGT. This chain's CDR3 is CAFRTGPNEKLFF. The CDR3 nucleotides are TGTGCCTTTCGGACAGGCCCTAATGAAAAACTGTTTTTT.

This rearrangement joins TRBV7-9 to TRBJ2-3; 7 bases fit TRBD2. CDR3 length: 12 residues. Germline V gives CDR1 SEHNR, CDR2 FQNEAQ (reference sequence). J lost 10 bases, V lost 1 base, and 2 bases had no gene match. CDR3 residues: CASSLVAGPQYF. As DNA, the CDR3 is TGTGCCAGCAGCTTAGTAGCGGGCCCGCAGTATTTT. Full variable domain (rest looked up from reference TRBV7-9 and TRBJ2-3): DTGVSQNPRHKITKRGQNVTFRCDPISEHNRLYWYRQTLGQGPEFLTYFQNEAQLEKSRLLSDRFSAERPKGSFSTLEIQRTEQGDSAMYLCASSLVAGPQYFGPGTRLTVL.

This clone was found once. J is TRBJ1-2 and V is TRBV18; the D gene is possibly TRBD1 (5 bases). The CDR3 consists of 14 residues. V lost 2 bases and J lost 8, with 15 bases in between. The germline V gene has CDR1 KGHSH and CDR2 LQKENI. CDR3 region: CASSPEVTDVGYTF. DNA for the CDR3: TGTGCCAGCTCACCAGAGGTGACAGATGTGGGCTACACCTTC.

This clone has a handful of counts. The chain couples TRBV25-1 to TRBJ2-1; 7 nucleotides match TRBD2. V shed 4 bases and J 4 bases; nucleotides not matched to a gene: 7. CDR3 length: 15 residues. Germline-derived CDR1 and CDR2 are MGHDK and SYGVNS. For the CDR3, the DNA is TGTGCCAGCAGTGCGCGACTAGCTACTTACAATGAGCAGTTCTTC. This encodes CASSARLATYNEQFF.

Only a few counts were recorded for this clone. This chain uses TRBV5-1 with TRBJ2-5; 7 positions agree with TRBD1. CDR3 length: 15 residues. V shed 1 base and J 3 bases; nucleotides not matched to a gene: 6. In germline, CDR1 is SGHRS, CDR2 YFSETQ. DNA for the CDR3: TGCGCCAGCAGCTTGTCTGGGACAGTCGAAGAGACCCAGTACTTC. It encodes CASSLSGTVEETQYF.

CDR3 protein: CASSGDRRETQYF. In DNA, the CDR3 is TGTGCCAGCAGCGGAGACAGGCGAGAGACCCAGTACTTC. The rearrangement joins TRBV11-2 to TRBJ2-5; D is possibly TRBD1 (6 bases). CDR1 and CDR2 from the germline V gene are SGHAT and FQNNGV. The CDR3 runs 13 residues. Between the trimmed V and J ends, which lost 5 bases and 4 bases, there was a span of 11 bases.

V and J are TRBV25-1 and TRBJ1-2; D unclear. CDR1 is MGHDK, CDR2 SYGVNS, per germline. The CDR3 runs to 14 residues. The V gene lost 0 bases and the J gene lost 1 base, with 6 bases spanning the gap. The CDR3, as DNA: TGTGCCAGCAGTGAATACTACCTTAACTATGGCTACACCTTC. This encodes CASSEYYLNYGYTF.

CDR3 region: CASTDKTGYSNQPQHF. The CDR3 DNA reads TGTGCCAGTACCGACAAGACAGGGTATAGCAATCAGCCCCAGCATTTT. The chain combines TRBV19 with TRBJ1-5; 7 nucleotides line up with TRBD1. With V trimmed by 7 bases and J by 0 bases, 9 bases remained unmatched. Germline V gene data show CDR1 as LNHDA and CDR2 as SQIVND (reference sequence). The CDR3 extends over 16 amino acids.

This chain uses TRBV7-9 with TRBJ2-1; 12 positions match TRBD2. The CDR3 spans 14 residues. CDR1 is SEHNR and CDR2 is FQNEAQ in the germline V gene (reference sequence). V lost 3 bases to trimming and J lost 9 bases; unmatched junction nucleotides: 3. As DNA, the CDR3 is TGTGCCAGCAGCTTTGCTAGCGGGGGGGGTGAGCAGTTCTTC. Protein sequence: CASSFASGGGEQFF.

V usage is TRBV28 and J usage is TRBJ1-2; D not certain. The CDR3 has 16 residues. V was cut by 5 bases and J by 8 bases, with 24 bases left in between. Per germline, CDR1 MDHEN and CDR2 SYDVKM. CDR3 residues: CASSPNSGLGFRGYTF. In DNA, the CDR3 is TGTGCCAGCAGTCCTAACAGCGGACTCGGCTTTAGAGGCTACACCTTC.

This chain links TRBV19 with TRBJ2-3; 10 bases match TRBD2. CDR1 and CDR2 (germline): LNHDA, SQIVND (reference sequence). This CDR3 spans 16 amino acids. J was trimmed by 7 bases and V by 1 base; bases with no gene match: 8. The CDR3 DNA is TGTGCCAGTAGTATAGCTCGAGCGGGGGGGCGATATACGCAGTATTTT. Amino acid sequence: CASSIARAGGRYTQYF.

The chain links TRBV19 to TRBJ1-5; weak D call: TRBD1 (6 bases). The V end was cut by 4 bases, the J end by 1 base, with 8 bases between. This CDR3 has 14 amino acids. Germline-derived CDR1 and CDR2 are LNHDA and SQIVND (reference sequence). CDR3 loop: CASSTQGSNQPQHF. The CDR3, as DNA: TGTGCCAGTAGTACACAGGGAAGCAATCAGCCCCAGCATTTT.

This rearrangement joins TRBV2 to TRBJ2-5; tentatively, D is TRBD2 (5 bases). With 8 bases removed from V and 2 bases from J, the gap between germline ends came to 12 bases. The germline gives CDR1 SNHLY, CDR2 FYNNEI. This CDR3 region has 13 residues. The CDR3: CASRVGEQETQYF. For the CDR3, the DNA is TGTGCCAGCCGGGTCGGGGAACAAGAGACCCAGTACTTC.

Only a few counts were recorded for this clone. The chain employs TRBV7-8 and TRBJ2-3; 11 positions agree with TRBD2. The CDR3 has 18 amino acids. Germline CDR1 SGHVS, CDR2 FQNEAQ. Germline trimming cut 0 bases from V and 2 bases from J; bases unmatched to any gene: 7. The CDR3 region has the DNA TGTGCCAGCAGCTTAGCGGCTAGCGGGGGGTTGGACACAGATACGCAGTATTTT. Protein: CASSLAASGGLDTDTQYF.

A single count supports this clone. The J gene is TRBJ1-6, the V gene TRBV6-5, with TRBD1 as a possible D gene (6 bases). Germline CDR1 reads MNHEY; CDR2 reads SVGAGI. Trimming stripped 4 bases from V and 5 bases from J, with 15 bases between. This CDR3 comprises 16 residues. The CDR3 protein is CASSSNRDFNNSPLHF. The CDR3 DNA sequence: TGTGCCAGCAGTTCAAACAGGGATTTCAATAATTCACCCCTCCACTTT.

The gene calls are TRBV9 and TRBJ2-3, with 8 bases lining up with TRBD2. This CDR3 spans 16 amino acids. CDR1 is SGDLS and CDR2 is YYNGEE in the germline V gene. Losses at the gene ends were 1 base for V and 4 bases for J; bases not matched to a gene: 8. The CDR3 sequence is CASSVSGGRGSDTQYF. The CDR3 nucleotides are TGTGCCAGCAGCGTATCGGGGGGGCGCGGCTCAGATACGCAGTATTTT.

V usage is TRBV2 and J usage is TRBJ2-7, with TRBD1 as a possible D gene (5 bases). CDR3 length: 13 residues. The V gene lost 8 bases and the J gene lost 6 bases, with 17 bases spanning the gap. The germline V gene encodes CDR1 SNHLY and CDR2 FYNNEI. The CDR3 coding sequence is TGTGCCAGCGGCCAACAGGAATTTGGCGAGCAGTACTTC. Translation: CASGQQEFGEQYF.

This clone was counted only a few times. The V gene is TRBV19, the J gene TRBJ2-5; 8 nucleotides match TRBD1. This CDR3 is 16 amino acids long. Trimming removed 1 base from V and 4 bases from J; junction bases left unmatched: 8. Germline CDR1 and CDR2: LNHDA and SQIVND (reference sequence). The CDR3 DNA reads TGTGCCAGTAGTATAGCCCTGACAGGGGTGATAGAGACCCAGTACTTC. Translation gives CASSIALTGVIETQYF.

The chain employs TRBV21-1 and TRBJ2-7; the tabulated D call, TRBD2, remains unverified against the DNA. TRBV21-1 is labeled a pseudogene. The CDR3 contains 15 residues. Written as DNA, the CDR3 is TGTGCCAGCAGCAAGGCCGCCGGGACTAGCTGCGAGCAGTACTTC. Translating it yields CASSKAAGTSCEQYF.

V is TRBV4-1 and J is TRBJ1-2, with TRBD1 identical over 7 bases. Germline trimming cut 3 bases from V and 6 bases from J; bases unmatched to any gene: 7. Germline CDR1 reads MGHRA; CDR2 reads YSYEKL. The CDR3 consists of 14 residues. CDR3 region: CASSQQGGGDGYTF. CDR3 sequence (DNA): TGCGCCAGCAGCCAGCAGGGGGGAGGTGATGGCTACACCTTC.